A selection of T cell receptor beta chains follows, all from one sample in a study of technical replicates of blood from a handful of donors. Repertoires were generated with immunoSEQ multiplex PCR, while TCRdb's copy carries only in-frame clones and drops some. The sample lists approximately 79,000 clones; 95% to 98% were seen once. The sample taken for sequencing was T cells isolated from PBMCs. The receptors were gathered from a human donor in good health. Each CDR3 is given with its conserved first and last residue. D genes are given only for firm matches. Size values are once, few and many counts, or a class for expanded clones, and some rows have none.

J | size | V | D | DNA | CDR3
TRBJ2-7 | - | TRBV9 | - | TGTGCCAGCAGCGTATCAGGGGAAAACGAGCAGTACTTC | CASSVSGENEQYF
TRBJ2-2 | - | TRBV18 | - | TGTGCCAGCTCACCACCCGGGGGTAACACCGGGGAGCTGTTTTTT | CASSPPGGNTGELFF
TRBJ1-5 | once | TRBV27 | - | TGTGCCAGCAGTGCACAGTGGATCCATCAGCCCCAGCATTTT | CASSAQWIHQPQHF
TRBJ2-7 | - | TRBV28 | TRBD1 | TGTGCCACCAACTTCCTCCGGACAGGGGGTAACGAGCAGTACTTC | CATNFLRTGGNEQYF
TRBJ1-1 | once | TRBV6-5 | TRBD1 | TGTGCCAGCAGCACAATGACAGGGTTTAGCACTGAAGCTTTCTTT | CASSTMTGFSTEAFF
TRBJ2-1 | - | TRBV5-8 | - | TGTGCCAGCAGCTTGGGACTTTTCTACAATGAGCAGTTCTTC | CASSLGLFYNEQFF
TRBJ2-7 | once | TRBV5-1 | TRBD1 | TGCGCCAGCAGCTGGGGACAGACAAGCCAATACGAGCAGTACTTC | CASSWGQTSQYEQYF
TRBJ2-7 | - | TRBV30 | - | TGTGCCTGGAGTAGGGGGTCCTACGAGCAGTACTTC | CAWSRGSYEQYF
TRBJ2-7 | - | TRBV7-2 | - | TGTGCCAGCACCAACGGCTACGAGCAGTACTTC | CASTNGYEQYF
TRBJ2-5 | - | TRBV7-9 | - | TGTGCCAGCAGCTTTGGGCCAGAGTCCCAAGAGACCCAGTACTTC | CASSFGPESQETQYF
TRBJ2-1 | once | TRBV7-9 | TRBD2 | TGTGCCAGCAGCGCGGGACTAGCGGGAGTCGCTGAGCAGTTCTTC | CASSAGLAGVAEQFF
TRBJ2-5 | - | TRBV27 | TRBD2 | TGTGCCAGCAGGTCCGGGGGGAAGGGGGAGACCCAGTACTTC | CASRSGGKGETQYF
TRBJ2-1 | - | TRBV15 | - | TGTGCCACCAGCGGCGGTGGGGCCTATGAGCAGTTCTTC | CATSGGGAYEQFF
TRBJ1-3 | - | TRBV13 | - | TGTGCCAGCAGCTTTCAGGGCTACTCTGGAAACACCATATATTTT | CASSFQGYSGNTIYF
TRBJ2-3 | once | TRBV7-2 | - | TGTGCCAGCAGCTTAGCGGCCAGACACATAGATACGCAGTATTTT | CASSLAARHIDTQYF
TRBJ2-5 | - | TRBV27 | TRBD1 | TGTGCCAGCAGAGGACAGGGCCGACAAGAGACCCAGTACTTC | CASRGQGRQETQYF
TRBJ1-5 | - | TRBV27 | - | TGTGCCAGCAGTTTGGGGGCAGGTGGCAATCAGCCCCAGCATTTT | CASSLGAGGNQPQHF
TRBJ1-2 | once | TRBV19 | - | TGTGCCAGTAGTGGAGGAGGGGCTCAGGACTTCTATGGCTACACCTTC | CASSGGGAQDFYGYTF
TRBJ2-4 | - | TRBV7-9 | - | TGTGCCAGCAGCTGGGAGTCCAAAAACATTCAGTACTTC | CASSWESKNIQYF
TRBJ1-5 | - | TRBV30 | - | TGTGCCTGGAGTGTATTCGAGCATCAGCCCCAGCATTTT | CAWSVFEHQPQHF
TRBJ2-7 | - | TRBV7-9 | - | TGTGCCAGCAGAGGTCAGGGGTACGAGCAGTACTTC | CASRGQGYEQYF
TRBJ1-1 | few | TRBV7-7 | - | TGTGCTAGCAGCCCAGGACGGGAGACTGAAGCTTTCTTT | CASSPGRETEAFF
TRBJ2-3 | - | TRBV19 | TRBD1 | TGTGCCAGTAGTCTGATATTTGAGGGGGCTGGTACGCAGTATTTT | CASSLIFEGAGTQYF